This is a list of T cell receptor beta chains from one sample in a study of blood T cells in healthy people across ages. TCRdb reprocessed the 5' RACE reads with MiXCR, giving one entry per CDR3 protein. The table includes more than 800,000 distinct CDR3 sequences, over 35% detected once. Material for sequencing was blood. These receptors came from a woman aged 55-75 years in good health. The CDR3 runs from the conserved cysteine through the conserved F or W. D genes are given only for firm matches. Part of the rows lack a size; the others show once, few, many or a class for expanded clones.

v_gene,d_gene,abundance,j_gene,CDR3aa,CDR3nt
TRBV27,TRBD1,-,TRBJ2-1,CASSFDVQGDSYNEQFF,TGTGCCAGCAGTTTTGACGTACAGGGGGACTCCTACAATGAGCAGTTCTTC
TRBV9,-,once,TRBJ2-3,CASSVALRTTDTQYF,TGTGCCAGCAGCGTAGCTTTGAGGACCACAGATACGCAGTATTTT
TRBV16,TRBD1,few,TRBJ2-7,CASSQLGEDRTYEQYF,TGTGCCAGCAGCCAATTAGGAGAGGACAGGACCTACGAGCAGTACTTC
TRBV20-1,TRBD2,many,TRBJ2-3,CSARPLAASTDTQYF,TGCAGTGCTAGACCCCTAGCGGCTAGCACAGATACGCAGTATTTT
TRBV20-1,TRBD2,many,TRBJ2-3,CSADGFSGSTDTQYF,TGCAGTGCTGACGGTTTTAGCGGGTCCACAGATACGCAGTATTTT
TRBV3-1,-,few,TRBJ2-1,CASSQQPSVVSNEQFF,TGTGCCAGCAGCCAACAACCGAGCGTCGTCAGCAATGAGCAGTTCTTC
TRBV18,-,-,TRBJ1-5,CASSAKDSSNQPQHF,TGTGCCAGCTCAGCGAAGGACAGTAGCAATCAGCCCCAGCATTTT
TRBV5-1,TRBD1,many,TRBJ1-2,CASSGPGQGAGGYTF,TGCGCCAGCAGCGGACCGGGACAGGGGGCGGGCGGCTACACCTTC
TRBV11-1,-,-,TRBJ1-6,CASSLREGNSPLHF,TGTGCCAGCAGCTTACGAGAAGGGAATTCACCCCTCCACTTT
TRBV27,TRBD1,few,TRBJ1-2,CASSPWDSPTYGYTF,TGTGCCAGCAGTCCCTGGGACAGTCCAACATATGGCTACACCTTC
TRBV11-2,TRBD2,-,TRBJ2-1,CASSLGDIAGPYDEQFF,TGTGCCAGCAGCTTAGGGGATATAGCGGGGCCTTACGATGAGCAGTTCTTC
TRBV3-1,-,-,TRBJ2-7,CASSQYTRSYEQYF,TGTGCCAGCAGCCAATACACTAGAAGCTACGAGCAGTACTTC
TRBV5-5,-,-,TRBJ2-7,CASSLTARQYEQYF,TGTGCCAGCAGCTTGACGGCTAGACAATACGAGCAGTACTTC
TRBV10-3,TRBD2,-,TRBJ2-1,CAISEKLAGAGYNEQFF,TGTGCCATCAGTGAGAAGCTAGCGGGAGCTGGTTACAATGAGCAGTTCTTC
TRBV2,-,few,TRBJ1-6,CASTDSGDNSPLHF,TGTGCCAGCACCGATTCAGGGGATAATTCACCCCTCCACTTT
TRBV29-1,-,few,TRBJ2-3,CSVQGGADTQYF,TGCAGCGTTCAGGGTGGGGCAGATACGCAGTATTTT
TRBV7-3,TRBD2,few,TRBJ2-3,CASSLSPGLAGDTQYF,TGTGCCAGCAGCTTATCTCCGGGACTAGCAGGGGATACGCAGTATTTT
TRBV27,-,few,TRBJ2-7,CASSPRQYYEQYF,TGTGCCAGCAGTCCCCGACAGTACTACGAGCAGTACTTC
TRBV6-6,TRBD1,-,TRBJ2-5,CASSNRGPRKTQYF,TGTGCCAGCAGTAACAGGGGGCCTCGGAAGACCCAGTACTTC
TRBV6-2/TRBV6-3,TRBD2,-,TRBJ2-7,CASSYPTRLAGGRSYEQYF,TGTGCCAGCAGTTACCCTACCCGGCTAGCGGGAGGGCGAAGCTACGAGCAGTACTTC
TRBV5-1,-,-,TRBJ1-2,CASSSGFNGYTF,TGCGCCAGCAGCTCAGGATTTAATGGCTACACCTTC
TRBV6-6,-,-,TRBJ2-6,CASSYSVGSGANVLTF,TGTGCCAGCAGTTACTCTGTGGGATCTGGGGCCAACGTCCTGACTTTC
TRBV20-1,-,-,TRBJ1-1,CSAMEPSGTEAFF,TGCAGTGCTATGGAACCCTCAGGCACTGAAGCTTTCTTT
TRBV4-1,-,-,TRBJ2-1,CASSQERLNEQFF,TGCGCCAGCAGCCAAGAGCGGCTCAATGAGCAGTTCTTC
TRBV20-1,-,-,TRBJ2-7,CSAKKTGISYEQYF,TGCAGTGCAAAGAAAACAGGAATTTCCTACGAGCAGTACTTC
TRBV20-1,TRBD2,few,TRBJ2-7,CSAISSGVYEQYF,TGCAGTGCTATATCTAGCGGGGTTTACGAGCAGTACTTC
TRBV20-1,TRBD2,-,TRBJ2-5,CSARVAGVLETQYF,TGCAGTGCTAGGGTAGCGGGAGTGTTGGAGACCCAGTACTTC
TRBV6-1,-,-,TRBJ1-5,CASSAGGVLQPQHF,TGTGCCAGCAGTGCGGGAGGGGTTCTCCAGCCCCAGCATTTT
TRBV20-1,TRBD2,many,TRBJ2-7,CSATSGGLAPYEQYF,TGCAGCGCGACTAGCGGGGGCCTAGCTCCCTACGAGCAGTACTTC